The entry that follows covers one TCR beta chain sequence. Its antigen is unidentified. The sample is drawn from a study of T cell responses to AZD1222 COVID-19 vaccine. Study results and caveats: Possibly, clonal diversity was underestimated; donors were largely white British and included more females. The study reported that nearly half of spike-specific TCRs target unmutated variant regions. Vaccination with two AZD1222 doses was followed by a rise in Spike-specific TCR breadth and depth. Sampling that yielded the repertoires occurred only after the peak T cell response.

CDR1 is MDHEN and CDR2 is SYDVKM in the germline V gene. This CDR3 comprises 14 residues. Germline trimming cut 5 bases from V and 5 bases from J; bases unmatched to any gene: 4. Libraries were prepared by immunoSEQ multiplex PCR; TCRdb keeps only in-frame clonotypes and omits some of them. The sample consists of roughly 150,000 clones, roughly 88% of them appearing once. The clonotype originates from an adult in good health. Material: peripheral blood, obtained on day 0 of MenACWY control vaccination. The chain carries TRBV28 and TRBJ2-1; 9 nucleotides align to TRBD1. The CDR3 region has the DNA TGTGCCAGCAGTCGCACAGGGGGCCACAATGAGCAGTTCTTC. This gives the protein CASSRTGGHNEQFF.